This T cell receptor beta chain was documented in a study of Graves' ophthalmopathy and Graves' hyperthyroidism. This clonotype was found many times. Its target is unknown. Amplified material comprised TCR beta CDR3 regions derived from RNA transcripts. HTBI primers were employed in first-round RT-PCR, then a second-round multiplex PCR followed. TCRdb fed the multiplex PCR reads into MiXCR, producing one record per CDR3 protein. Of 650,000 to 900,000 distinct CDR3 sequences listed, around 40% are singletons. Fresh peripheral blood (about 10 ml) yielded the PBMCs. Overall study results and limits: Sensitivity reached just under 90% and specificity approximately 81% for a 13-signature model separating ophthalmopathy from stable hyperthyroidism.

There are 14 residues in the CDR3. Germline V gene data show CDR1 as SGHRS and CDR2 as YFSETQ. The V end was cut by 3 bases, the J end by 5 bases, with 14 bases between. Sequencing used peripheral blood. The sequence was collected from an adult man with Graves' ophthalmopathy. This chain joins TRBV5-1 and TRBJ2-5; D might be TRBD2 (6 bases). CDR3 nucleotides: TGCGCCAGCAGCTACGGGACTTCTGGTGAGACCCAGTACTTC. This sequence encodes CASSYGTSGETQYF.